These 20 T cell receptor beta chains originate from one sample sequenced in a study of cytomegalovirus exposure and HLA in healthy donors. Amplification used 60 Vbeta primers and 13 Jbeta primers. The protocol was immunoSEQ multiplex PCR, while the TCRdb copy is restricted to in-frame clones and leaves out a portion. This table holds approximately 100,000 clones, more than 60% found once. The material sequenced was PBMCs. Every receptor here comes from a man aged 45-65 years in good health and CMV-seronegative.

This chain joins TRBV5-4 and TRBJ1-2; 8 nucleotides align to TRBD1. The J segment lost 10 bases and the V segment lost 0 bases, leaving 5 bases of the junction unmatched. Looked up from germline, CDR1 is SGHNT and CDR2 is YYREEE (reference sequence). The CDR3 has 13 residues. The CDR3 sequence is CASSLEDRETYTF. DNA for the CDR3: TGTGCCAGCAGCTTGGAGGACAGGGAAACCTACACCTTC.

The chain recombines TRBV27 with TRBJ1-5, with D tentatively TRBD1 (6 bases). Germline V lookup: CDR1 MNHEY, CDR2 SMNVEV (reference sequence). V was trimmed by 5 bases and J by 6 bases, leaving 11 bases between them. There are 13 residues in the CDR3. The CDR3 region is CASSLGGPQPQHF. DNA for the CDR3: TGTGCCAGCAGTCTCGGGGGGCCTCAGCCCCAGCATTTT.

The chain joins TRBV5-4 to TRBJ2-1; 9 bases match TRBD2. V shed 4 bases and J 0 bases; nucleotides not matched to a gene: 11. The CDR3 loop spans 18 amino acids. CDR1 is SGHNT and CDR2 is YYREEE in the germline V gene (reference sequence). CDR3 protein: CASSLHTSGRSSYNEQFF. For the CDR3, the DNA is TGTGCCAGCAGCCTTCATACTAGCGGGCGAAGCTCCTACAATGAGCAGTTCTTC.

The chain is built from TRBV6-6 and TRBJ2-7; the D gene is possibly TRBD1 (5 bases). Deletions cut 8 bases from V and 4 bases from J, with 12 bases between. The CDR3 extends over 12 amino acids. The V gene's germline CDR1 is MNHNY and CDR2 SVGAGI (reference sequence). In DNA, the CDR3 is TGTGCCAGCTCCCAAGACAGTTACGAGCAGTACTTC. Translation: CASSQDSYEQYF.

The chain carries TRBV7-9 and TRBJ1-1, with D possibly TRBD1 on 6 matching bases. There are 13 residues in the CDR3. Germline V gene data show CDR1 as SEHNR and CDR2 as FQNEAQ (reference sequence). The V end was cut by 7 bases, the J end by 6 bases, with 15 bases between. The CDR3 coding sequence is TGTGCCAGCACCCGGGGGGGCGGCCCTGAAGCTTTCTTT. This encodes CASTRGGGPEAFF.

The chain has TRBV7-6 and TRBJ1-1, with D hard to call. Trimming left V 5 bases short and J 0 bases short, with 7 bases between. Looked up from germline, CDR1 is SGHVS and CDR2 is FNYEAQ. The CDR3 runs 13 residues. CDR3: CASSPTVNTEAFF. In nucleotides, the CDR3 is TGTGCCAGCAGCCCTACAGTGAACACTGAAGCTTTCTTT.

This CDR3 reads CASGGQSNQPQHF. CDR3 DNA: TGTGCCAGCGGGGGACAGAGCAATCAGCCCCAGCATTTT. The rearrangement uses TRBV7-2 and TRBJ1-5, with 7 bases fitting TRBD1. CDR3 length: 13 residues. Germline V gene data show CDR1 as SGHTA and CDR2 as FQGNSA. V trimming: 8 bases; J trimming: 1 base; junction bases outside the gene matches: 2.

The chain recombines TRBV18 with TRBJ2-7; D call uncertain. The germline CDR1 and CDR2 sequences are KGHSH and LQKENI. The V end was cut by 6 bases, the J end by 4 bases, with 7 bases between. CDR3 length: 11 residues. The CDR3: CASSASYEQYF. CDR3 nucleotide sequence: TGTGCCAGCTCCGCTAGTTACGAGCAGTACTTC.

The J gene is TRBJ2-5, the V gene TRBV5-1, with TRBD2 identical over 14 bases. Looked up from germline, CDR1 is SGHRS and CDR2 is YFSETQ. After removal of 4 bases from V and 4 bases from J, the junction contained 3 bases not matched to a gene. The CDR3 runs 15 residues. CDR3 residues: CASSRGLAGAETQYF. The CDR3 region has the DNA TGCGCCAGCAGCCGGGGACTAGCGGGGGCAGAGACCCAGTACTTC. Full variable domain (missing parts from reference TRBV5-1 and TRBJ2-5): KAGVTQTPRYLIKTRGQQVTLSCSPISGHRSVSWYQQTPGQGLQFLFEYFSETQRNKGNFPGRFSGRQFSNSRSEMNVSTLELGDSALYLCASSRGLAGAETQYFGPGTRLLVL.

The V and J genes are TRBV28 and TRBJ2-3, with no clear D. Per germline, CDR1 MDHEN and CDR2 SYDVKM. Deletions cut 1 base from V and 0 bases from J, with 8 bases between. The CDR3 sequence is 15 residues long. CDR3 coding DNA: TGTGCCAGCAGTTTATTCGGAGCTAGCACAGATACGCAGTATTTT. This translates into CASSLFGASTDTQYF.

Details on this clone: The junction departs from the called germline gene at one end, perhaps through a read error. The chain combines TRBV7-9 with TRBJ2-6; unclear D gene. CDR3 size: 15 residues. Germline V gene data show CDR1 as SEHNR and CDR2 as FQNEAQ (reference sequence). The CDR3 coding sequence is TGTTCCAGCAGCTTAGTTTCGGCTGGGGCCAACGTCCTGACTTTC. Its translation is CSSSLVSAGANVLTF.

The chain uses TRBV30 and TRBJ2-3; TRBD1 aligns across 9 bases. In germline, CDR1 is GTSNPN, CDR2 SVGIG (reference sequence). The length of the CDR3 is 15 residues. Unmatched junction bases numbered 5, after V lost 4 bases and J lost 0 bases. The CDR3 reads CAWTGQGSSTDTQYF. The CDR3 DNA sequence: TGTGCCTGGACCGGACAGGGGTCTAGCACAGATACGCAGTATTTT. The full variable domain, completed using reference TRBV30 and TRBJ2-3, is SQTIHQWPATLVQPVGSPLSLECTVEGTSNPNLYWYRQAAGRGLQLLFYSVGIGQISSEVPQNLSASRPQDRQFILSSKKLLLSDSGFYLCAWTGQGSSTDTQYFGPGTRLTVL.

The chain employs TRBV25-1 and TRBJ1-6; a weak D match, TRBD1 (6 bases). This CDR3 is 13 amino acids long. Germline assignment: CDR1 MGHDK and CDR2 SYGVNS. The ends were cut back, 2 bases at V and 11 bases at J, with 10 bases in the middle. In nucleotides, the CDR3 is TGTGCCAGCAGTGAAACCAGGGGTACACCCCTCCACTTT. Its translation: CASSETRGTPLHF.

This rearrangement joins TRBV18 to TRBJ1-2, with a weak D call TRBD1 (5 bases). Trimming took 3 bases from V and 2 from J, leaving 16 bases between them. CDR3 size: 16 residues. Germline CDR1 is KGHSH and CDR2 is LQKENI. The CDR3 bases are TGTGCCAGCTCACCGGGCAGGGAGGCGTGGAACTATGGCTACACCTTC. It translates to CASSPGREAWNYGYTF.

The chain carries TRBV28 and TRBJ1-1, with unresolved D. Germline CDR1 MDHEN, CDR2 SYDVKM. V gave up 3 bases and J gave up 1 base, with 6 bases separating them. The CDR3 consists of 13 residues. In DNA form, the CDR3 reads TGTGCCAGCAGTTTCTGGAGGAACACTGAAGCTTTCTTT. This encodes CASSFWRNTEAFF.

This sequence joins TRBV2 and TRBJ1-5; tentative D call: TRBD1 (5 bases). Germline loops: CDR1 SNHLY, CDR2 FYNNEI. The length of the CDR3 is 15 residues. The ends were cut back, 0 bases at V and 7 bases at J, with 13 bases in the middle. The CDR3: CASSEAQGVGQPQHF. CDR3 nucleotide sequence: TGTGCCAGCAGTGAAGCGCAAGGGGTAGGGCAGCCCCAGCATTTT.

The J gene is TRBJ2-7, the V gene TRBV21-1; TRBD2 is the table's D call, not checked against the DNA. TRBV21-1 corresponds to a pseudogene. This CDR3 has 14 amino acids. CDR3 amino acids: CASGRTSTYYEQYF. CDR3 nucleotide sequence: TGTGCCAGCGGAAGGACTAGCACTTACTACGAGCAGTACTTC.

The rearrangement joins TRBV18 to TRBJ1-2; unclear D gene. The germline V and J ends were trimmed by 0 bases and 4 bases, with 12 bases remaining between them. The CDR3 is 15 residues long. CDR1 is KGHSH, CDR2 LQKENI, per germline. CDR3 coding DNA: TGTGCCAGCTCACCACCGATTGCTCAGGTCTATGGCTACACCTTC. It encodes CASSPPIAQVYGYTF. Supplemented by reference TRBV18 and TRBJ1-2, the full variable domain reads NAGVMQNPRHLVRRRGQEARLRCSPMKGHSHVYWYRQLPEEGLKFMVYLQKENIIDESGMPKERFSAEFPKEGPSILRIQQVVRGDSAAYFCASSPPIAQVYGYTFGSGTRLTVV.

The sample holds one count of this clone. V usage is TRBV27 and J usage is TRBJ2-2, with a tentative D call TRBD2 (6 bases). V lost 7 bases to trimming and J lost 7 bases, with 13 bases between them. Germline CDR1 MNHEY, CDR2 SMNVEV (reference sequence). The length of the CDR3 is 13 residues. CDR3 nucleotide sequence: TGTGCCAGCACCCCCGGGGGAGGCGGGGAGCTGTTTTTT. Its translation: CASTPGGGGELFF.

A few counts support this clone. The chain has TRBV4-2 and TRBJ2-3; unclear D gene. Germline V gives CDR1 LGHNA, CDR2 YNFKEQ. V was pared by 0 bases and J by 7 bases, with 11 bases between. This CDR3 is 14 amino acids long. CDR3 loop: CASSQDLKQHTQYF. In DNA, the CDR3 is TGTGCCAGCAGCCAAGATCTGAAACAACATACGCAGTATTTT.